These 5 T cell receptor beta chains share one sample of origin, sequenced in a study of TIL therapy for anti-PD-1-resistant metastatic lung cancer. Time point in this sample: pre-treatment sample, taken before nivolumab and TIL therapy. The immunoSEQ assay was v3. The protocol was immunoSEQ multiplex PCR, while the TCRdb copy is restricted to in-frame clones and leaves out a portion. The sample records 50,000 or so clones, roughly 78% being singletons. This specimen was blood, taken at baseline. The receptors shown here come from a woman aged 30-79 years with non-small cell lung cancer.

CDR3 protein: CASSLRLAGLDTQYF. The CDR3 nucleotides are TGTGCCAGCAGCTTACGGCTAGCGGGACTAGATACGCAGTATTTT. This sequence joins TRBV7-3 and TRBJ2-3; 9 bases agree with TRBD2. The germline V gene encodes CDR1 SGHTA and CDR2 FQGTGA. The junction had 5 bases not matched to a gene; V was cut back by 2 bases and J by 5 bases. This CDR3 has 15 amino acids.

This clone has just one count. This chain uses TRBV19 with TRBJ2-7; weak D call: TRBD2 (6 bases). Germline assignment: CDR1 LNHDA and CDR2 SQIVND (reference sequence). The CDR3 is made up of 14 amino acids. V was cut by 6 bases and J by 2 bases, with 14 bases left in between. The CDR3 region is CASSGQAGTYEQYF. The CDR3 DNA reads as TGTGCCAGTAGCGGCCAGGCGGGGACCTACGAGCAGTACTTC.

This clone occurred once. The CDR3 reads CASRGAGTVNYGYTF. In DNA form, the CDR3 reads TGTGCCAGCAGGGGGGCAGGGACGGTTAACTATGGCTACACCTTC. V gene TRBV7-8 combines with J gene TRBJ1-2; TRBD1 is a possible D gene (6 bases). V was pared by 6 bases and J by 1 base, with 15 bases between. The CDR3 sequence is 15 residues long. Germline V CDR1 and CDR2: SGHVS, FQNEAQ.

The DNA for the CDR3 is TGTGCCAGCAGCTTAGGGGTGGACTATGGGGGACGGGAGACCCAGTACTTC. It is translated as CASSLGVDYGGRETQYF. The chain couples TRBV11-2 to TRBJ2-5, with D perhaps TRBD2 (6 bases). The germline V gene has CDR1 SGHAT and CDR2 FQNNGV. CDR3 size: 17 residues. V lost 1 base to trimming and J lost 5 bases, with 20 bases between them.

The chain links TRBV19 to TRBJ2-3; D perhaps matches TRBD2 (6 bases). Trimming took off 5 bases at V and 1 base at J, with 13 bases between the two ends. Germline-derived CDR1 and CDR2 are LNHDA and SQIVND (reference sequence). The CDR3 covers 15 residues. CDR3 loop: CASSVGSWGTDTQYF. DNA of the CDR3: TGTGCCAGTAGTGTCGGGAGTTGGGGCACAGATACGCAGTATTTT.